These 5 T cell receptor beta chains originate from one sample sequenced in a study of technical replicates of blood from a handful of donors. Repertoires were generated with immunoSEQ multiplex PCR, while TCRdb's copy carries only in-frame clones and drops some. The repertoire consists of 55,000 to 60,000 clones, with roughly 95% occurring once and the leading ten covering 4.2%. The sequenced material came from PBMCs. Receptor source: a human donor in good health. Some clones in this sample may be carry-over from other donors' samples.

The chain couples TRBV7-9 to TRBJ2-7; unclear D gene. V shed 5 bases and J shed 6 bases, with 14 bases lying between them. CDR1 and CDR2 from the germline V gene are SEHNR and FQNEAQ (reference sequence). The CDR3 consists of 13 residues. The CDR3 here is CASSIRSVTEQYF. The CDR3 DNA is TGTGCCAGCAGCATTAGATCGGTAACCGAGCAGTACTTC. Looking up the rest from reference TRBV7-9 and TRBJ2-7 gives the full variable domain: DTGVSQNPRHKITKRGQNVTFRCDPISEHNRLYWYRQTLGQGPEFLTYFQNEAQLEKSRLLSDRFSAERPKGSFSTLEIQRTEQGDSAMYLCASSIRSVTEQYFGPGTRLTVT.

The genes are TRBV6-1 and TRBJ1-2; D not certain. The CDR3 is 14 amino acids. The V end lost 4 bases, the J end lost 7 bases, and 16 bases lay between the germline ends. CDR1 and CDR2 from the germline V gene are MNHNS and SASEGT. The CDR3 sequence is CASSARPGELGYTF. CDR3 coding DNA: TGTGCCAGCAGTGCCCGACCCGGGGAACTTGGCTACACCTTC.

The J gene is TRBJ2-7, the V gene TRBV6-1; 8 bases fit TRBD1. CDR1 and CDR2 from the germline V gene are MNHNS and SASEGT. The CDR3 contains 15 residues. V lost 7 bases to trimming and J lost 5 bases; unmatched junction nucleotides: 13. CDR3 sequence (DNA): TGTGCCAGCACCCCCAGGACAGGGCAAAGGGACGAGCAGTACTTC. Its protein is CASTPRTGQRDEQYF.

The chain combines TRBV20-1 with TRBJ2-5, with D maybe TRBD2 (5 bases). The CDR3 is made up of 11 amino acids. Trimming took off 3 bases at V and 9 bases at J, with 11 bases between the two ends. From germline, CDR1 is DFQATT and CDR2 SNEGSKA (reference sequence). The CDR3 loop is CSASSGRAQYF. CDR3 DNA sequence: TGCAGTGCTAGTTCCGGGCGGGCCCAGTACTTC.

V is TRBV7-9 and J is TRBJ2-7; 8 nucleotides agree with TRBD1. CDR3 size: 15 residues. Germline assignment: CDR1 SEHNR and CDR2 FQNEAQ (reference sequence). V shed 5 bases, J shed 1 base, and the junction held 7 bases outside the gene matches. The CDR3 nucleotides are TGTGCCAGCAGCCAATCCGGACAGGGTTCCTACGAGCAGTACTTC. This codes for CASSQSGQGSYEQYF.